This T cell receptor (beta chain) was observed in a study of T cells in Graves' hyperthyroidism and ophthalmopathy. Overall study context: Peripheral blood was acquired at first diagnosis, ahead of any therapy whatsoever. Whole-study findings and limits: Also found in blood were most expanded thyroid clonotypes above 0.001.

In regard to this clonotype: The antigen is unknown.

RNA transcripts gave rise to amplified TCR beta CDR3 regions. The HTBI primer set drove a first-round RT-PCR of the TCR CDR3. TCRdb analysed the multiplex PCR reads with MiXCR anew, one entry per CDR3 protein. The profile covers some 570,000 distinct CDR3 sequences, with approximately 15% appearing a single time and 7.1% taken by the ten largest. Each ophthalmopathy patient scored at least 3 on the Clinical Activity Score and at least 4 on NOSPECS grade, with duration under 3 months. Extraction of PBMCs used more than 8.5 ml of fresh peripheral blood. This clonotype was obtained from a woman aged 18-29 years with Graves' ophthalmopathy. The material sequenced was blood.

Here the CDR3 reads CASSQDEMREQFF. CDR3 coding DNA: TGCGCCAGCAGCCAAGATGAGATGAGGGAGCAGTTCTTC. V is TRBV4-3 and J is TRBJ2-1; unclear D gene. In germline, CDR1 is LGHNA, CDR2 YSLEER. V lost 0 bases to trimming and J lost 10 bases, with 10 bases between them. The CDR3 totals 13 residues.